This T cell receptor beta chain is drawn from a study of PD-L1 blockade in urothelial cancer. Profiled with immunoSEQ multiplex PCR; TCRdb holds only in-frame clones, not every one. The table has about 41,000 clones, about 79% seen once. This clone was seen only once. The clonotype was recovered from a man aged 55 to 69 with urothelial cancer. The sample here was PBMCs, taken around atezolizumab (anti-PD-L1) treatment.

The CDR3 DNA sequence: TGTGCCAGCAGGATAGGGACAGGGGGCACCTACGAGCAGTACTTC. This sequence encodes CASRIGTGGTYEQYF. The V call is TRBV16, the J call TRBJ2-7; TRBD1 agrees at 12 bases. Germline lookup yields CDR1 KGHSY and CDR2 FQNENV. Trimming cost V 6 bases and J 2 bases; bases outside gene matches: 5. The CDR3 contains 15 residues.